The 12 T cell receptor beta chains below come from one sample, sequenced in a study of tumor-infiltrating lymphocytes in primary liver carcinoma. From 400 to 550 ng total RNA, TCR beta cDNA was generated with a primer in the constant region. Three nested multiplex PCR rounds, a slightly modified ARM-PCR method, built the TCR beta libraries. The first two PCR rounds used TRBV1-TRBV30 forward primers with a C-beta reverse primer, nine to ten cycles each. TCRdb independently ran MiXCR on the multiplex PCR reads; one entry per CDR3 protein. The sample contains approximately 320,000 distinct CDR3 sequences, around three fifths of which appear only once. Blood RNA came from unsorted whole blood; germline DNA was also extracted. What was sequenced was peripheral blood. Receptors originate from a woman younger than 45 with primary liver carcinoma and hepatitis B virus infection.

This clonotype was seen repeatedly, ten times or more. The chain carries TRBV29-1 and TRBJ2-1, with unresolved D. The length of the CDR3 is 13 residues. Germline loops: CDR1 SQVTM, CDR2 ANQGSEA. V was shortened by 7 bases and J by 8 bases, with 18 bases between the two germline ends. The CDR3 DNA sequence: TGCAGCGCATCGGAGTATGGAGTTTATGAGCAGTTCTTC. This gives the protein CSASEYGVYEQFF.

This chain links TRBV18 with TRBJ2-7, with TRBD2 identical over 11 bases. This CDR3 has 21 residues. Germline CDR1 and CDR2: KGHSH and LQKENI. J lost 2 bases, V lost 10 bases, and 28 bases had no gene match. The CDR3 nucleotides read TGTGCCATCCCACCGGGACCCAAGATATCTAGCGGGAGGACTTACCCCTACGAGCAGTACTTC. Protein: CAIPPGPKISSGRTYPYEQYF.

This clonotype came up once. A read error may explain this, as a much larger clone is one base away. The chain recombines TRBV29-1 with TRBJ2-3; TRBD2 aligns across 9 bases. CDR3 size: 13 residues. From germline, CDR1 is SQVTM and CDR2 ANQGSEA. The CDR3 DNA reads TGCGGCGTTGGGACTAGCCCTACAGATACGCAGTATTTT. Amino acids: CGVGTSPTDTQYF.

This clonotype occurred a few times. The chain couples TRBV6-5 to TRBJ2-7; TRBD1 or TRBD2 may be the D gene (7 bases each). CDR3 length equals 15 residues. Germline CDR1 MNHEY, CDR2 SVGAGI. Trimming removed 8 bases from V and 3 bases from J, with 20 bases in between. This CDR3 is CASSGGGGTRYEQYF. In DNA, the CDR3 is TGTGCCAGCTCAGGGGGGGGAGGGACTCGCTACGAGCAGTACTTC.

The gene calls are TRBV28 and TRBJ2-2, with 7 bases that match TRBD2. With V trimmed by 11 bases and J by 4 bases, 10 bases remained unmatched. CDR1 is MDHEN and CDR2 is SYDVKM in the germline V gene. CDR3 length: 14 residues. CDR3 in amino acids: CAHGEGGATGELFF. DNA of the CDR3: TGTGCCCACGGGGAGGGAGGTGCCACCGGGGAGCTGTTTTTT.

This clonotype was detected a few times. The chain carries TRBV4-2 and TRBJ2-1, with D maybe TRBD2 (5 bases). The CDR3 has 13 residues. Between the trimmed V and J ends, which lost 4 bases and 9 bases, there was a span of 13 bases. CDR1 and CDR2 (germline): LGHNA, YNFKEQ. Here the CDR3 DNA reads TGTGCCAGCAGCCGTGGACGGGATGGTGAGCAGTTCTTC. This codes for CASSRGRDGEQFF.

Note on this clonotype: The CDR3 does not close with the conserved phenylalanine or tryptophan, likely indicating a read error. The rearrangement uses TRBV12-3 or TRBV12-4 and TRBJ2-2, with D tentatively TRBD1 (6 bases). V lost 5 bases to trimming and J lost 8 bases, with 9 bases between them. The CDR3 runs to 12 residues. CDR3 bases: TGTGCCAGCAGTCCCGGGACAGGGGAGCTGTTTATT. It translates to CASSPGTGELFI.

Of note for this clonotype: Germline and junction disagree at one end, which may indicate a read error. The rearrangement uses TRBV7-9 and TRBJ1-3, with D unclear. Germline V CDR1 and CDR2: SEHNR, FQNEAQ (reference sequence). This CDR3 is built from 15 residues. The chain's CDR3 is CASSPEGSSGNTMYF. CDR3 bases: TGTGCCAGCAGCCCAGAGGGCTCCTCTGGAAACACCATGTATTTT.

In DNA form, the CDR3 reads TGTGCCAGTAGCCAAACGCGGGTGAGAGGCTACACCTTC. This codes for CASSQTRVRGYTF. V usage is TRBV6-5 and J usage is TRBJ1-2; D is undetermined. V was trimmed by 9 bases and J by 8 bases, leaving 19 bases between them. The CDR3 extends over 13 amino acids. Germline CDR1 is MNHEY and CDR2 is SVGAGI.

This clonotype appeared a single time. The rearrangement links TRBV20-1 to TRBJ2-7; tentative D call: TRBD1 (6 bases). There are 13 residues in the CDR3. Germline V gene data show CDR1 as DFQATT and CDR2 as SNEGSKA (reference sequence). Trimming left V 5 bases short and J 2 bases short, with 13 bases between. The CDR3 DNA follows: TGCAGTGCTCCAAAGACAGGAGCCTACGAGCAGTACTTC. This codes for CSAPKTGAYEQYF.

As concerns this clonotype: This may be a read error, as it is one base from a much larger clone. Because it lacks the conserved phenylalanine or tryptophan at the end, this CDR3 is likely a read error. This sequence joins TRBV4-2 and TRBJ2-5; TRBD2 agrees at 8 bases. Germline values: CDR1 LGHNA, CDR2 YNFKEQ. The CDR3 sequence is 15 residues long. Trimming took 0 bases from V and 5 from J; bases not matched to a gene: 5. The DNA of the CDR3 is TGTGCCAGCAGCCAAGAGTTTAGCGGGATGGAGACCCAGTACCTC. Its protein is CASSQEFSGMETQYL.

V and J are TRBV12-3 or TRBV12-4 and TRBJ2-1, with 13 positions matching TRBD2. The CDR3 loop spans 21 amino acids. The V gene end was trimmed by 5 bases and the J gene end by 5 bases; junction bases not matched to a gene: 21. The CDR3 reads CASSRTLRLAGGQRYNNEQFF. As DNA, the CDR3 is TGTGCCAGCAGTCGTACGCTACGACTAGCGGGAGGCCAACGCTATAACAATGAGCAGTTCTTC.